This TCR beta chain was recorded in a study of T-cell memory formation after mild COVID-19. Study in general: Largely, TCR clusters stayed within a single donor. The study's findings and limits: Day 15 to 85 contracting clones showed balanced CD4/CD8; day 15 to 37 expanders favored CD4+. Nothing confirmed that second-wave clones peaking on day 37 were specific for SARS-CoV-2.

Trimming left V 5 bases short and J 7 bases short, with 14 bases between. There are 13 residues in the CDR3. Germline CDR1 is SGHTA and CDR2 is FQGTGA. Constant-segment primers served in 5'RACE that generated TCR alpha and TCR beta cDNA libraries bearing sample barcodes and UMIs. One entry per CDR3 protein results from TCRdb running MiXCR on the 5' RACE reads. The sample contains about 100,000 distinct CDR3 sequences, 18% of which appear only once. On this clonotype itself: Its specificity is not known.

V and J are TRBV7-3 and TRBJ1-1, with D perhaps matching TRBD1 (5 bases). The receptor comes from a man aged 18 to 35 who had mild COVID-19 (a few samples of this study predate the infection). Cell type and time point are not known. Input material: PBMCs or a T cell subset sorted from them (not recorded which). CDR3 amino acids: CASSPTTGDEAFF. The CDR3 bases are TGTGCCAGCAGCCCAACCACGGGGGATGAAGCTTTCTTT. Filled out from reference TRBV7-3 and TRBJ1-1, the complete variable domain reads GAGVSQTPSNKVTEKGKYVELRCDPISGHTALYWYRQSLGQGPEFLIYFQGTGAADDSGLPNDRFFAVRPEGSVSTLKIQRTERGDSAVYLCASSPTTGDEAFFGQGTRLTVV.